The clone carrying this T cell receptor (beta chain) was seen more than once but under ten times. Its antigen is unidentified. CDR3 length equals 12 residues. V was cut by 1 base and J by 8 bases, with 6 bases left in between. Germline V gene lookup returns CDR1 SNHLY and CDR2 FYNNEI. This sample is part of a study of beta chain features in type 1 diabetes. Study-level information: Healthy donors and patients showed comparable age, gender and cell yields. Study outcomes and limitations: Insertion counts at VDJ junctions were lower in type 1 diabetes patients, who also showed more deletions there.

Averaging approximately 110 mL, one heparinised blood draw came from each individual donor. Expressed TCRB transcripts were sequenced, since all the RNA that had been isolated was reverse transcribed. The repertoire was sequenced with immunoSEQ multiplex PCR; TCRdb's copy has only in-frame clones and lacks some. Of roughly 380,000 clones listed, about 20% were seen once; the top ten hold 0.044%. This sequence originates from a woman in her late teens or twenties in good health. Specimen: naive CD4+ T cells from blood. The genes are TRBV2 and TRBJ2-1; no clear D. As DNA, the CDR3 is TGTGCCAGCAGTGAAGTAATTCATGAGCAGTTCTTC. The encoded protein is CASSEVIHEQFF.